This T cell receptor (beta chain) was recovered during a study of CD8 T cells in Susac syndrome. Study outcomes and limitations: CD4+ T cell repertoires in Susac syndrome exhibited no evidence of clonal expansion.

Sequencing of TCR beta, carried out with a high-throughput approach, was applied to CD8+ and CD4+ T cells from the blood. This CDR3 is built from 15 residues. From germline, CDR1 is MNHEY and CDR2 SVGEGT. The ends lost 10 bases at V and 10 bases at J; junction bases unmatched: 13. An input of roughly 0.5 to 1 ug of RNA was subjected to reverse transcription using random hexamers. immunoSEQ multiplex PCR amplified TCR beta CDR3 across 54 Vbeta, 13 Jbeta. MiXCR, applied by TCRdb to the immunoSEQ multiplex PCR reads, yields one record per CDR3 protein. The repertoire includes 150,000 to 200,000 distinct CDR3 sequences, 91% of them detected once, and around 0.1% sits in the top ten. Comment on this clonotype: The antigen is unknown.

V is TRBV6-2 or TRBV6-3 and J is TRBJ2-1; 13 bases line up with TRBD2. This sequence was found in a human donor with Susac syndrome. Sample: CD4+ T cells from PBMCs. As DNA, the CDR3 is TGTGCCACTTCAGCACGACTAGCGGGAGGCGGGGAGCAGTTCTTC. Amino acid sequence: CATSARLAGGGEQFF.